Shown below are 7 T cell receptor beta chains from a single sample sequenced in a study of cytomegalovirus exposure and HLA in healthy donors. The PCR used 60 Vbeta and 13 Jbeta primers. Profiling relied on immunoSEQ multiplex PCR, and the TCRdb table lists in-frame clones only, not all of them. The repertoire holds tens of thousands of clones, with 64% as singletons. Input material: PBMCs. The source of these receptors is a human donor in good health.

The chain is built from TRBV5-1 and TRBJ2-5; a possible D gene is TRBD1 (6 bases). V was trimmed by 2 bases and J by 5 bases, leaving 10 bases between them. This CDR3 contains 13 residues. Germline V CDR1 and CDR2: SGHRS, YFSETQ. The DNA of the CDR3 is TGCGCCAGCAGCTTCCAGGGGCAGGAGACCCAGTACTTC. This codes for CASSFQGQETQYF.

The chain is built from TRBV27 and TRBJ1-2; 11 bases agree with TRBD1. The V and J ends lost 6 bases and 8 bases, in that order; junction bases with no gene match: 17. There are 17 residues in the CDR3. Germline V gene lookup returns CDR1 MNHEY and CDR2 SMNVEV (reference sequence). The CDR3 nucleotides read TGTGCCAGCAGCACCCTGTCCTCAGGACAGGGGGCATCAGGCTACACCTTC. Its translation: CASSTLSSGQGASGYTF.

The chain employs TRBV30 and TRBJ2-7; TRBD1 agrees at 8 bases. After removal of 3 bases from V and 5 bases from J, the junction contained 0 bases not matched to a gene. The V gene's germline CDR1 is GTSNPN and CDR2 SVGIG (reference sequence). This CDR3 has 11 residues. The CDR3 DNA is TGTGCCTGGAGGGGACAGGACGAGCAGTACTTC. It specifies CAWRGQDEQYF.

There are a few counts of this clone. This chain links TRBV5-1 with TRBJ2-7, with D perhaps matching TRBD1 (5 bases). CDR3 length equals 13 residues. Trimming removed 1 base at V and 5 bases at J, with 10 bases between. Germline V CDR1 and CDR2: SGHRS, YFSETQ. CDR3 bases: TGCGCCAGCAGCTTGTCCAGGGTACACGAGCAGTACTTC. Translated: CASSLSRVHEQYF.

The rearrangement uses TRBV9 and TRBJ2-6, with a possible D match to TRBD1 (7 bases). There are 17 residues in the CDR3. V lost 5 bases, J lost 0 bases, and 15 bases lay in between. Germline V gives CDR1 SGDLS, CDR2 YYNGEE. CDR3 in amino acids: CASSRPGGNSGANVLTF. CDR3 DNA: TGTGCCAGCAGTCGCCCAGGGGGGAACTCTGGGGCCAACGTCCTGACTTTC.

The chain is built from TRBV5-6 and TRBJ1-2; no clear D. The CDR3 consists of 11 residues. Germline V gene sequence: CDR1 SGHDT, CDR2 YYEEEE. Trimming stripped 4 bases from V and 7 bases from J, with 8 bases between. The CDR3 sequence: CASSRTLGYTF. DNA of the CDR3: TGTGCCAGCAGCCGGACTCTTGGCTACACCTTC.

The chain employs TRBV7-2 and TRBJ2-2; the match to TRBD1 covers 7 bases. The V gene end was trimmed by 6 bases and the J gene end by 3 bases; junction bases not matched to a gene: 4. CDR1 and CDR2 from the germline V gene are SGHTA and FQGNSA. This CDR3 region has 14 residues. The CDR3 DNA sequence: TGTGCCAGCAGTTGGGACAGATACACCGGGGAGCTGTTTTTT. It encodes CASSWDRYTGELFF.